Sequencing of this T cell receptor (beta chain) was carried out in a study of response to subunit inactivated influenza vaccine. MiXCR, applied by TCRdb to the RT-PCR reads, yields one record per CDR3 protein. The sample lists over 300,000 distinct CDR3 sequences, 21% occurring once. Trimming shortened V by 10 bases and J by 3 bases, and 9 bases separated the two germline ends. The CDR3 totals 12 residues. Per the germline V gene, CDR1 is LGHDT and CDR2 is YNNKEL (reference sequence). The material sequenced was PBMCs from blood, taken approximately 22 months after vaccination. The clonotype was recovered from a man aged 50 to 75 who received an inactivated influenza vaccine. The V gene is TRBV3-1, the J gene TRBJ2-2, with no clear D. The CDR3 coding sequence is TGTGCCACCCATAGGGACACCGGGGAGCTGTTTTTT. Encoded protein: CATHRDTGELFF.